This TCR beta chain was captured in a study of CD8+ T cells in alopecia areata (dated by TCRdb to 2017 to 2018). About the full investigation: The treated patients took part in an open-label pilot trial in which moderate-to-severe alopecia areata was treated with oral tofacitinib at 5 to 10 mg twice daily. RNA was obtained with the PAXgene miRNA kit for fixed scalp, the miRNeasy kit for PBMCs, and the RNeasy kit for mouse skin. Amplification of TCRbeta CDR3 regions was done by immunoSEQ multiplex PCR using 35 Vbeta forward primers and 13 Jbeta reverse primers. Tofacitinib was given for 6 to 18 months, followed by 6 months of follow-up off drug to assess delayed response and recurrence. The study used high-throughput TCRbeta sequencing to examine T cell clonal expansion in alopecia areata, in both the C3H/HeJ mouse model and human patients. On the human side, TCRbeta sequencing was run on scalp tissue and on sorted CD4+ and CD8+ peripheral blood T cells from healthy controls and from alopecia areata patients with either patchy or totalis/universalis disease. Scalp clonality was compared across normal scalp (n=4), patchy alopecia areata scalp (n=8), and alopecia totalis/universalis scalp (n=8). Biopsies were taken from tofacitinib-treated patients at baseline and again at 4 and 24 weeks into treatment, and several of those patients also had a later scalp biopsy. Results the study describes overall, beyond this receptor: Shared TCR sequences between patients were less evident than in mice, which may be partly attributable to HLA diversity in the patient population. Compared with normal scalp, lesional scalp had higher clonality and more expanded CD8+ clones, particularly in alopecia totalis/universalis, a pattern that suggests antigenic drive. Unlike mouse skin, which is dominated by gammadelta T cells, normal human skin has resident alphabeta T cells that are also sequenced, and this complicates analysis of the scalp TCR repertoire.

The CDR1 and CDR2 encoded by the germline V gene are MGHRA and YSYEKL. There are 16 amino acids in the CDR3, from cysteine to phenylalanine inclusive. The entry retains the CDR3 DNA only, 48 bases that are in frame from base 1. V and J are truncated by 1 base and 3 bases respectively, leaving an intervening sequence of 16 bases. About this clone: Its recognized antigen is unknown. No much larger clone exists at a distance of one base, and base qualities are not known.

In the paper's terms, the time point label means: baseline before oral tofacitinib. From alopecia areata patients, peripheral blood was collected along with lesional scalp punch biopsies. PBMCs were isolated by density centrifugation and stained for CD3, CD4 and CD8, and CD4+ and CD8+ T cells were sorted on a FACSAria. Preparation of the library involved the immunoSEQ multiplex PCR assay. For TCR sequencing, RNA was extracted from every sample and reverse transcribed into cDNA to serve as template. First-strand cDNA was synthesized using SuperScript III with a 2:1 mix of oligo-dT and random hexamers. A synthetic immune receptor repertoire was used to assess amplification bias, and residual bias was removed computationally. The source study handled its data this way. Raw reads were preprocessed for error removal, and CDR3 was defined according to IMGT conventions as running from the conserved cysteine to phenylalanine. Clonality was computed as 1 minus the Shannon entropy, with the entropy normalized by log2 of the number of productive unique TCRs. Whether scalp clones were CD4 or CD8 was inferred by matching scalp TCRbeta sequences against CD4 and CD8 repertoires sorted from blood. Here the immuneACCESS table is served through TCRdb, limited to in-frame sequences with V and J called. Missing clones are a known gap in these copies; in checked studies unresolved V genes cover under half, and the rest lacks a known reason. For V, J and clone size, that table is used; D and trimming come from the DNA. The sample yields 120,000 to 150,000 clones; around 87% were counted once. Approximately 16% of the sample goes to the ten largest clones.

Sequences were derived from CD8+ T cells sorted from blood, sampled at week 0. In this chain, TRBV4-1 is recombined with TRBJ2-7; confidence is insufficient to name the D gene. This clonotype was sampled from a human donor with alopecia areata. The DNA sequence is TGCGCCAGCAGCCAAGGGGTTGACGCTCAGTACTACGAGCAGTACTTC. This yields the protein CASSQGVDAQYYEQYF.